The T cell receptor (beta chain) described here comes from a study of T cells in localized non-small cell lung cancer. Regarding the study as a whole: In the blood, greater T cell density corresponded to longer overall survival.

Profiled with immunoSEQ multiplex PCR; TCRdb holds only in-frame clones, not every one. The data hold tens of thousands of clones, with around nine tenths observed a single time. The count of this clone is one. Its specificity is not known. Germline V lookup: CDR1 PRHDT, CDR2 FYEKMQ (reference sequence). Trimming removed 1 base at V and 4 bases at J, with 22 bases between. The length of the CDR3 is 18 residues. Sequenced material: PBMCs, taken before any cancer treatment. The sequence was collected from a female donor with stage II lung adenocarcinoma. The rearrangement links TRBV13 to TRBJ1-1; D not resolved. The CDR3 protein is CASSLVGGRTERSTEAFF. CDR3 sequence (DNA): TGTGCCAGCAGCTTAGTTGGTGGCAGGACGGAAAGAAGCACTGAAGCTTTCTTT.